The present TCR beta chain was sequenced within a study of T-cell memory formation after mild COVID-19. Study-wide background: Largely, the TCR clusters proved donor specific.

CDR3 length: 15 amino acids. Germline CDR1 is SGHRS and CDR2 is YFSETQ. Trimming shortened V by 0 bases and J by 3 bases, and 10 bases separated the two germline ends. Overall study findings and caveats: Day 15 to 85 contracting clones showed balanced CD4/CD8; day 15 to 37 expanders favored CD4+.

There are a few counts of this clonotype. The antigen remains undetermined. TCRdb independently ran MiXCR on the 5' RACE reads; one entry per CDR3 protein. The sample carries around 250,000 distinct CDR3 sequences, around 16% recorded once. What was sequenced was PBMCs or a T cell subset sorted from them (not recorded which). The chain uses TRBV5-1 and TRBJ1-5; no firm D call. This TCR was sampled from a man aged 18 to 30 who had mild COVID-19 (a few samples of this study predate the infection). Cell type and time point are not known. The CDR3 DNA is TGCGCCAGCAGCTTGGCCGGCCATCCCAATCAGCCCCAGCATTTT. Translation gives CASSLAGHPNQPQHF.